The rows below give T cell receptor beta chains drawn from one sample of a study of CD8 T cells in Susac syndrome. MiXCR was run by TCRdb on the immunoSEQ multiplex PCR reads, yielding one entry per CDR3 protein. Here the sample spans 180,000 or so distinct CDR3 sequences, approximately 95% being singletons. Sequenced input: CD4+ T cells from PBMCs. The receptors were sampled from a human donor in good health. The CDR3 runs from the conserved cysteine through the conserved F or W. D genes are given only for firm matches. Size tells how often a clone was seen (once, few, many) or the class of an expanded clone, and some rows leave it out.

TGTGCCAGCAGCTTCCTAAACCAGGGAGGAGAGACCCAGTACTTC | CASSFLNQGGETQYF | . | TRBJ2-5 | TRBV7-3 | .
TGCAGCGGGGGCCCGGGGTCAGATACGCAGTATTTT | CSGGPGSDTQYF | . | TRBJ2-3 | TRBV29-1 | once
TGCAGTGCGGGGTCACAGGAGGCCAAAAACATTCAGTACTTC | CSAGSQEAKNIQYF | . | TRBJ2-4 | TRBV20-1 | .
TGTGCCAGCAGTGAAAGGAGGGCCTTACTAGCGGGAGTACGAGAGCAGTTCTTC | CASSERRALLAGVREQFF | TRBD2 | TRBJ2-1 | TRBV2 | .
TGCAGTGCTAGTTTCGAGCGTAGGACAGGGGACTATGGCTACACCTTC | CSASFERRTGDYGYTF | TRBD1 | TRBJ1-2 | TRBV20-1 | .
TGTGCCAGCAGCTCGGACGGGGAAGATAATCAGCCCCAGCATTTT | CASSSDGEDNQPQHF | . | TRBJ1-5 | TRBV11-2 | .
TGTGCCAGCAGCTTGGTCGCAGCTGAGCAGTTCTTC | CASSLVAAEQFF | . | TRBJ2-1 | TRBV7-2 | .
TGTGCCAGCAGTTTATCATCTTTGGGACTGAGGAACACTGAAGCTTTCTTT | CASSLSSLGLRNTEAFF | . | TRBJ1-1 | TRBV11-2 | .
TGTGCCAGTAGAACCCTACAGGGGAGGCTTCAGCCCCAGCATTTT | CASRTLQGRLQPQHF | TRBD1 | TRBJ1-5 | TRBV19 | .
TGTGCCAGCAGTTTTGGACTATCCGGGGAGCTGTTTTTT | CASSFGLSGELFF | . | TRBJ2-2 | TRBV12-3/TRBV12-4 | .
TGTGCCTGGAGTGTACGTCCAGGGGACGGGGAGACCCAGTACTTC | CAWSVRPGDGETQYF | . | TRBJ2-5 | TRBV30 | .
TGTGCCTGGGGCAGAGGGGGCCGGACCGGGGAGCTGTTTTTT | CAWGRGGRTGELFF | TRBD1 | TRBJ2-2 | TRBV30 | .
TGTGCCAGCAGCTTAGAGCGAGGGACATCCTACAATGAGCAGTTCTTC | CASSLERGTSYNEQFF | . | TRBJ2-1 | TRBV11-1 | .
TGCGCCAGCAAGGGAGGACAGGTCACAGATACGCAGTATTTT | CASKGGQVTDTQYF | . | TRBJ2-3 | TRBV5-1 | .
TGTGCCAGCAGCAATGGACCAGCAAGGGGTACGGATACGCAGTATTTT | CASSNGPARGTDTQYF | . | TRBJ2-3 | TRBV5-6 | .
TGTGCCTGGACCCCGCCCGGTCAGGGTAAAACCTACGAGCAGTACTTC | CAWTPPGQGKTYEQYF | . | TRBJ2-7 | TRBV30 | .
TGTGCCAGCTCACCCCGGGTTAACTACAATGAGCAGTTCTTC | CASSPRVNYNEQFF | . | TRBJ2-1 | TRBV18 | .
TGTGCCAGCAGTTTCTACAATGAGCAGTTCTTC | CASSFYNEQFF | . | TRBJ2-1 | TRBV12-3/TRBV12-4 | .
TGCAGCGTTGCAGCGGTTACAGATACGCAGTATTTT | CSVAAVTDTQYF | . | TRBJ2-3 | TRBV29-1 | .
TGTGACCTAGCGGCAACCTACGAGCAGTACTTC | CDLAATYEQYF | TRBD2 | TRBJ2-7 | TRBV12-5 | .
TGTGCCAGCAGTGTACTAGGGGTGAGCAATCAGCCCCAGCATTTT | CASSVLGVSNQPQHF | . | TRBJ1-5 | TRBV28 | .
TGTGCCTGGAGAGGGCTTAGCAATCAGCCCCAGCATTTT | CAWRGLSNQPQHF | . | TRBJ1-5 | TRBV30 | .
TGTGCCAGCAGCCAAGATCGTCGAGCGCTTATTACCGGGGAGCTGTTTTTT | CASSQDRRALITGELFF | . | TRBJ2-2 | TRBV14 | .
TGCGCCAGCAGCCAACGAAGGGGAGACAGAGAGACCCAGTACTTC | CASSQRRGDRETQYF | . | TRBJ2-5 | TRBV4-3 | .
TGTGCCAGCAGCCTGTTGACTAGTTATCAGAACACCGGGGAGCTGTTTTTT | CASSLLTSYQNTGELFF | . | TRBJ2-2 | TRBV6-1 | .
TGTGCCAGCAGTCATAAGTGGACTAGCGTGTCTAGCACAGATACGCAGTATTTT | CASSHKWTSVSSTDTQYF | TRBD2 | TRBJ2-3 | TRBV3-1 | .
TGTGCCAGCAGCTTAGGCCAGATAACCTACGAGCAGTACTTC | CASSLGQITYEQYF | . | TRBJ2-7 | TRBV7-9 | .
TGTGCCAGCTGCGATACCGGTGGGGGGAGGTCGTACGAGCAGTACTTC | CASCDTGGGRSYEQYF | . | TRBJ2-7 | TRBV6-2/TRBV6-3 | .
TGTGCCAGCAGTGCGGGTTTTCGGCCCCAGCATTTT | CASSAGFRPQHF | . | TRBJ1-5 | TRBV28 | .
TGCAGCTGGACCCTGAGTAACACAGATACGCAGTATTTT | CSWTLSNTDTQYF | . | TRBJ2-3 | TRBV20-1 | .
TGTGCCAGTACAGGACTAGCGGGAGTTGGTGGGGCCAACGTCCTGACTTTC | CASTGLAGVGGANVLTF | TRBD2 | TRBJ2-6 | TRBV25-1 | .
TGCGCCAGCAGCCAACTGACAGGGTCAGAGACCCAGTACTTC | CASSQLTGSETQYF | TRBD1 | TRBJ2-5 | TRBV4-3 | .
TGTGCCAGCAGTCCCTATAGGACGGACGCCCCGGGTGGCTACACCTTC | CASSPYRTDAPGGYTF | . | TRBJ1-2 | TRBV12-3/TRBV12-4 | .
TGTGCCACCTCCTCGGGACAGGGGAATCAGCCCCAGCATTTT | CATSSGQGNQPQHF | TRBD1 | TRBJ1-5 | TRBV24-1 | .
TGTGCCAGCAGCGTGCAGACAGGGATCCGGGGGAACACTGAAGCTTTCTTT | CASSVQTGIRGNTEAFF | TRBD1 | TRBJ1-1 | TRBV9 | .
TGTGCCACCAGCAGAGATGCCTTAGAGGGCTACACCTTC | CATSRDALEGYTF | . | TRBJ1-2 | TRBV15 | .
TGTGCCAGCAGGGACCCGTGGAACAATGAGCAGTTCTTC | CASRDPWNNEQFF | . | TRBJ2-1 | TRBV4-2 | .
TGCAGCGTTGGGGCGGGAGTCACAGATACGCAGTATTTT | CSVGAGVTDTQYF | TRBD2 | TRBJ2-3 | TRBV29-1 | .
TGTGCCACCAGTGATTCCACGGGGTTTAGCGGCCGTTGGGATACGCAGTATTTT | CATSDSTGFSGRWDTQYF | . | TRBJ2-3 | TRBV24-1 | .
TGTGCCAGCAGTTTCGGGGGGTCAACTAATGAAAAACTGTTTTTT | CASSFGGSTNEKLFF | . | TRBJ1-4 | TRBV12-3/TRBV12-4 | .
TGTGCCAGCAGTTCTACAGGGGGCAAGCGCAATCAGCCCCAGCATTTT | CASSSTGGKRNQPQHF | TRBD1 | TRBJ1-5 | TRBV28 | .
TGCAGTGCTACCCGCCCAGGTCTAGCCAAAAACATTCAGTACTTC | CSATRPGLAKNIQYF | . | TRBJ2-4 | TRBV20-1 | once
TGCAGTGCTAGTGTACACGAGCAGTACTTC | CSASVHEQYF | . | TRBJ2-7 | TRBV20-1 | .
TGCGCCAGCAGCCAAGATGAGGGTGAGCAGTTCTTC | CASSQDEGEQFF | . | TRBJ2-1 | TRBV4-3 | .
TGTGCCAGCTCGAGGGGCGAGGGGGGGGCCCAAGAGACCCAGTACTTC | CASSRGEGGAQETQYF | . | TRBJ2-5 | TRBV25-1 | .
TGTGCCAGCAGCCGGTCATTGTATGGTGAGCAGTTCTTC | CASSRSLYGEQFF | . | TRBJ2-1 | TRBV14 | once
TGTGCCAGCAGCCAATACGGATCGGGACAGAAGGTTCACGAGCAGTACTTC | CASSQYGSGQKVHEQYF | TRBD1 | TRBJ2-7 | TRBV3-1 | .
TGCAGCGTTGCGTTGGGAACGGACTACGAGCAGTACTTC | CSVALGTDYEQYF | . | TRBJ2-7 | TRBV29-1 | .
TGTGCCAGCAGTCCCGGGGCCAGGGGGCGGGGCTACACCTTC | CASSPGARGRGYTF | TRBD1 | TRBJ1-2 | TRBV12-3/TRBV12-4 | .
TGTGCCAGCAGCCCCTGGGGAGCGGGACCCTACGAGCAGTACTTC | CASSPWGAGPYEQYF | TRBD2 | TRBJ2-7 | TRBV3-1 | .
TGTGCCAGCAGTTACTCGATAAGGACATCCGGGTTCTACTACGAGCAGTACTTC | CASSYSIRTSGFYYEQYF | . | TRBJ2-7 | TRBV6-5 | .
TGTGCCAGCAGTTTAACTAGCGGGAGCACAGATACGCAGTATTTT | CASSLTSGSTDTQYF | TRBD2 | TRBJ2-3 | TRBV27 | .